This entry features one T cell receptor beta chain sequence. Its antigen is unidentified. Since all of the isolated RNA was reverse transcribed, expressed TCRB transcripts were what got sequenced. Some clones are missing from TCRdb's copy, which holds only in-frame ones; the method was immunoSEQ multiplex PCR. The sample yields about 620,000 clones, about a sixth seen once. The CDR3 contains 14 residues. Germline CDR1 is LGHNT and CDR2 is FRNRAP. Trimming left V 1 base short and J 4 bases short, with 10 bases between. The data originate from a study of beta chain features in type 1 diabetes. Study results and limitations: In cDNA sequencing, cells with high TCR expression could be over-represented. A pattern of fewer insertions and more deletions at VDJ junctions was seen in type 1 diabetes patients.

The receptor was derived from a man younger than 35 in good health. This sequence joins TRBV12-5 and TRBJ1-2; D is perhaps TRBD1 (6 bases). The sequenced sample was naive CD4+ T cells from blood. DNA for the CDR3: TGTGCTAGTGGTTTGGGGCAGGGGCCCTATGGCTACACCTTC. This translates into CASGLGQGPYGYTF.